This TCR beta chain was recorded in a study of OX40 agonist ivuxolimab in advanced cancers. Whole-study findings and limits: Partial responders treated at 0.1-3.0 mg/kg exhibited clonal expansion among the lowest measured.

Germline V gene lookup returns CDR1 MGHRA and CDR2 YSYEKL. V was clipped by 0 bases and J by 6 bases, with 12 bases between them. This CDR3 comprises 15 residues. About this clone itself: Its antigen is unidentified.

TCRdb keeps only in-frame clones here, not all; method: immunoSEQ multiplex PCR. This sample has about 62,000 clones, with 85% found just once. This specimen was CD4+ or CD8+ T cells sorted from blood, taken in a trial of the OX40 agonist ivuxolimab. This sequence was found in an adult with an advanced solid tumor such as melanoma, head and neck, liver or kidney cancer. The chain recombines TRBV4-1 with TRBJ2-4, with a tentative D call TRBD1 (5 bases). This chain's CDR3 is CASSQEGQGLNIQYF. CDR3 sequence (DNA): TGCGCCAGCAGCCAAGAGGGGCAGGGCCTAAACATTCAGTACTTC.